A few counts support the clone carrying this T cell receptor (beta chain). Its antigen is unknown. Trimming removed 6 bases from V and 0 bases from J, with 11 bases in between. Germline V gives CDR1 DFQATT, CDR2 SNEGSKA (reference sequence). The CDR3 is made up of 13 amino acids. The source of the sample is a study of CD8 T cells in ankylosing spondylitis. Study-level findings and limits: Past research had described some motif variants in reactive arthritis synovial fluid and blood. Disease-linked clones were found to be CD8+ and relatively rare in peripheral blood. Ankylosing spondylitis blood appeared to be characterized by a TCR beta motif of several highly homologous variants. The study looked at matched synovial fluid samples from ankylosing spondylitis patients. Disease-linked clones were reported to be significantly enriched there.

TCRdb reprocessed the 5' RACE reads with MiXCR, giving one entry per CDR3 protein. Of 200,000 to 250,000 distinct CDR3 sequences in the sample, around 19% were seen once. The sequencing sample was made of blood, either unsorted or a sorted T cell fraction (not recorded which). The V gene is TRBV20-1, the J gene TRBJ1-1; D is uncertain. The source of this sequence is a male donor with ankylosing spondylitis. CDR3 nucleotide sequence: TGCAGTGCCCGGGCTCGCATGAACACTGAAGCTTTCTTT. This codes for CSARARMNTEAFF.